This T cell receptor beta chain was sequenced for a study of blood T cells in healthy people across ages. Study-wide background: Capturing about one barcoded beta molecule per two T cells was achieved by template switching.

Sample-barcoded 5' priming and a J-beta primer mix drove a second PCR of 7 to 11 cycles. Every molecule of cDNA carried a tag from a template-switch adaptor with 12 random nucleotides. Using its own MiXCR run on the 5' RACE reads, TCRdb lists one record per CDR3 protein. The sample carries about 650,000 distinct CDR3 sequences, around 52% recorded once. Every donor contributed around 10 milliliters of peripheral blood by blood draw. Per individual sample, total RNA of at least 6 micrograms was extracted. CDR1 and CDR2 (germline): SGHDN, FVKESK. With 6 bases clipped from V and 8 bases from J, the junction kept 6 bases outside the gene matches. The CDR3 spans 14 residues.

This clonotype was sampled from a woman of 80 years or more in good health. The V call is TRBV14, the J call TRBJ1-6; 8 nucleotides agree with TRBD1. What was sequenced was blood. This CDR3 is CASRRQGLDSPLHF. The CDR3 DNA sequence: TGTGCCAGCAGGAGACAGGGGTTGGATTCACCCCTCCACTTT.